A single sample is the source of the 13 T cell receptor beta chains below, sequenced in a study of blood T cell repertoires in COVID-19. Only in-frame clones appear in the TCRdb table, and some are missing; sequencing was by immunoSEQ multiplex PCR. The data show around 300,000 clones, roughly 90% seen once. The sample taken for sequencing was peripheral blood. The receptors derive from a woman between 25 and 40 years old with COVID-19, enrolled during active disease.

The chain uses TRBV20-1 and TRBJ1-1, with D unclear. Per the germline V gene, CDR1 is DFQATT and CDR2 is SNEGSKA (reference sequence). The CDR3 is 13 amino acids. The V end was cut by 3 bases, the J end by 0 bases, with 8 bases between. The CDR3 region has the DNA TGCAGTGCTAGTCGCCCAGTGAACACTGAAGCTTTCTTT. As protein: CSASRPVNTEAFF.

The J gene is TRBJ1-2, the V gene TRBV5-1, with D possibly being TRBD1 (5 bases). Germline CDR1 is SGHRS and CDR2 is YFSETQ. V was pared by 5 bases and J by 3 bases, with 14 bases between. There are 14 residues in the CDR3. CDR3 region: CASSLGRADYGYTF. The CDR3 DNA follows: TGCGCCAGCAGTTTAGGCAGGGCGGACTATGGCTACACCTTC. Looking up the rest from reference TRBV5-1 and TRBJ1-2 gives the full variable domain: KAGVTQTPRYLIKTRGQQVTLSCSPISGHRSVSWYQQTPGQGLQFLFEYFSETQRNKGNFPGRFSGRQFSNSRSEMNVSTLELGDSALYLCASSLGRADYGYTFGSGTRLTVV.

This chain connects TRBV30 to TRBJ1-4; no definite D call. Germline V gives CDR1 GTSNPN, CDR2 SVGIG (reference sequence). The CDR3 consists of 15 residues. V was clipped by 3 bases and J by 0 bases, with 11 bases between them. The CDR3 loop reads CAWRYGGTTNEKLFF. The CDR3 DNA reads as TGTGCCTGGAGATATGGAGGAACAACTAATGAAAAACTGTTTTTT.

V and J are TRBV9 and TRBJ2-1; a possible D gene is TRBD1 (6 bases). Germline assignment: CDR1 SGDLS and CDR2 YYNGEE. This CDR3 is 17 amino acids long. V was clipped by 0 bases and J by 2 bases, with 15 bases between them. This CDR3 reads CASSVGPQGMPYNEQFF. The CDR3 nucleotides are TGTGCCAGCAGCGTAGGCCCGCAGGGGATGCCCTACAATGAGCAGTTCTTC.

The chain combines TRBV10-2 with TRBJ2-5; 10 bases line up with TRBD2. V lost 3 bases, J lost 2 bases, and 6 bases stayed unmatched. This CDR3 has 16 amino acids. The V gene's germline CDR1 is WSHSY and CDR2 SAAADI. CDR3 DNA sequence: TGCGCCAGCAGTGATGAGCTAGCGGGAGTTCAAGAGACCCAGTACTTC. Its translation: CASSDELAGVQETQYF.

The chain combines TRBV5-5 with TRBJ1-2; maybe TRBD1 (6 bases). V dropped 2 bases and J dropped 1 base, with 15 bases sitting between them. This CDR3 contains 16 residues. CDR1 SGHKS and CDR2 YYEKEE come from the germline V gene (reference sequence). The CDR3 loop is CASSLPPDRFNYGYTF. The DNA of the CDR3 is TGTGCCAGCAGCTTACCCCCGGACAGATTTAACTATGGCTACACCTTC.

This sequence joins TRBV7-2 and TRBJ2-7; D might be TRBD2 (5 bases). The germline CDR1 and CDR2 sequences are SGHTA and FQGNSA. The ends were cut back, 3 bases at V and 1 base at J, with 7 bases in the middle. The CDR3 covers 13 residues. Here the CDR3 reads CASSFTGSYEQYF. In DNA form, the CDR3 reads TGTGCCAGCAGCTTTACGGGGTCCTACGAGCAGTACTTC.

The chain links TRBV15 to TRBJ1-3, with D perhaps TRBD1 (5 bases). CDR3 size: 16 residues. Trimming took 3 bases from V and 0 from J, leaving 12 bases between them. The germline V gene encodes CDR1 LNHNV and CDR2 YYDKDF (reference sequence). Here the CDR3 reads CATSRGEVYSGNTIYF. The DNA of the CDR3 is TGTGCCACCAGCAGGGGGGAGGTGTACTCTGGAAACACCATATATTTT.

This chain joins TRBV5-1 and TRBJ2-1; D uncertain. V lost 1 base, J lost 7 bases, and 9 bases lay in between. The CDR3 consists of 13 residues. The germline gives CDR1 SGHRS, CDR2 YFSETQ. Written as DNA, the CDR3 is TGCGCCAGCAGCTTGACACATTTGAATGAGCAGTTCTTC. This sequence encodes CASSLTHLNEQFF.

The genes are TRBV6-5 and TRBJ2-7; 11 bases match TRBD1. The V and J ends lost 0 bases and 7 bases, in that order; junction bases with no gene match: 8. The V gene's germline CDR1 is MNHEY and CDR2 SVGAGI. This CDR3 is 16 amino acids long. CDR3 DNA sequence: TGTGCCAGCAGTTACTCTTACGGACAGGGGGCGCGAGAGCAGTACTTC. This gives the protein CASSYSYGQGAREQYF.

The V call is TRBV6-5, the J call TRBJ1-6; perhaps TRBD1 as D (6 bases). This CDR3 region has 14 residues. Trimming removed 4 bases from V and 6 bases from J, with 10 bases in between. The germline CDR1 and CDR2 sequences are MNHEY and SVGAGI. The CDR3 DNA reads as TGTGCCAGCAGTTTGACAGGCAGTAATTCACCCCTCCACTTT. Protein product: CASSLTGSNSPLHF.

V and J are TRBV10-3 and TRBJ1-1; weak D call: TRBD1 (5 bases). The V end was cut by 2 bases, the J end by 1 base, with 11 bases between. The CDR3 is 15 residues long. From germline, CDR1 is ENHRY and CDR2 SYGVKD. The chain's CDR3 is CAISEPGQPNTEAFF. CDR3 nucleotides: TGTGCCATCAGTGAGCCAGGACAACCGAACACTGAAGCTTTCTTT.

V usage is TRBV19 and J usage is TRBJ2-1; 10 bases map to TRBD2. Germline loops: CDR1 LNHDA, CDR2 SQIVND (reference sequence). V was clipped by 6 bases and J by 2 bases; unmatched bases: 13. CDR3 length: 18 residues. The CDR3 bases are TGTGCCAGTAGGAGGCTCCAGGTAGGACTAGCGGCCTACAATGAGCAGTTCTTC. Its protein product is CASRRLQVGLAAYNEQFF.